This TCR beta chain was found in a study of blood T cell repertoires in COVID-19. In the study's own analysis: Amplification with reference gene primers provided the estimates of nucleated cell counts. TCRdb's table, derived via immunoSEQ multiplex PCR, lists solely in-frame clones and lacks some. Clone size and V and J calls were adopted from that table, with D and trimming inferred from the DNA. Among about 150,000 clones, roughly 74% were seen once, and the ten largest hold about 15%. The CDR3 totals 12 residues. V was cut by 3 bases and J by 10 bases, with 10 bases left in between. The germline V gene has CDR1 ENHRY and CDR2 SYGVKD.

The specimen sequenced was peripheral blood. The clonotype comes from a woman over 75 with acute or convalescent COVID-19. The J gene is TRBJ2-1, the V gene TRBV10-3; D gene unclear. CDR3: CAISDSLREQFF. CDR3 in DNA: TGTGCCATCAGTGACTCCCTCCGGGAGCAGTTCTTC.